Sequencing of this T cell receptor beta chain was carried out in a study of tumor and adjacent non-tumor tissue in lung cancer. Study background: There were about 12 adenocarcinoma, a couple of squamous cell carcinoma and 1 small cell lung cancer cases.

The CDR3 covers 13 residues. Between the trimmed V and J ends, which lost 10 bases and 0 bases, there was a span of 13 bases. Looked up from germline, CDR1 is WSHSY and CDR2 is SAAADI. TCRbeta libraries were built with three rounds of nested PCR, modified from ARM-PCR. TCRdb passed the multiplex PCR reads through MiXCR, listing each CDR3 protein once. The sample carries more than 75,000 distinct CDR3 sequences, less than 75% recorded once. Comments on this clonotype: Without the conserved terminal phenylalanine or tryptophan, this CDR3 likely stems from a read error.

RNA was extracted from bulk tissue without any cell sorting. The genes are TRBV10-2 and TRBJ2-7; D is perhaps TRBD2 (6 bases). Sequenced sample: lung tumor tissue. The receptor was derived from a woman between 70 and 85 years old with non-small cell lung cancer. The CDR3 here is CANNGRSSYEQYS. The CDR3 DNA reads TGCGCCAACAATGGGAGGAGCTCCTACGAGCAGTACTCC.